This TCR beta chain emerged from a study of glioma-infiltrating T cells after dendritic cell vaccination. Overall study context: Samples are from glioblastoma patients in Phase I and II dendritic cell vaccine trials. Autologous tumor lysate-pulsed dendritic cell vaccination was given between about 2002 and 2012.

Patients had residual fresh-frozen tumor tissue and more than two years of survival data. This table comes from immunoSEQ multiplex PCR, and its TCRdb copy is limited to in-frame clones, with some not included. The table has about 87,000 clones, about 90% seen once. With 7 bases clipped from V and 4 bases from J, the junction kept 3 bases outside the gene matches. The CDR3 is 14 residues long. From germline, CDR1 is LNHNV and CDR2 YYDKDF (reference sequence). The sequence was collected from a human donor with glioblastoma. V is TRBV15 and J is TRBJ2-1; 11 positions match TRBD2. This specimen was blood, taken before dendritic cell vaccination. DNA for the CDR3: TGTGCCACCACTAGCGGGGGGACTTACAATGAGCAGTTCTTC. This codes for CATTSGGTYNEQFF.